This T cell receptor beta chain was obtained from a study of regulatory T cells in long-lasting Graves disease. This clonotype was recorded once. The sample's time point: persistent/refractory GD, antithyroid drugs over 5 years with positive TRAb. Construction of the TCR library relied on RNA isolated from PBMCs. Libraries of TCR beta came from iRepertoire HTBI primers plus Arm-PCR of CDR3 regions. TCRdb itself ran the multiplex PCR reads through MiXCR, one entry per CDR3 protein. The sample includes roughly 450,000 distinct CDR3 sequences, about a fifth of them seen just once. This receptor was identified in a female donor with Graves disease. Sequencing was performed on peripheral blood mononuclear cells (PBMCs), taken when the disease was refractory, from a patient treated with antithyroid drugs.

The CDR3 reads CASSCVRPIDTQYF. The CDR3 DNA sequence: TGTGCCAGCAGTTGCGTTCGCCCCATAGATACGCAGTATTTT. V gene TRBV6-9 combines with J gene TRBJ2-3; D unresolved. Per the germline V gene, CDR1 is MNHGY and CDR2 is SVAAGI. Trimming shortened V by 4 bases and J by 5 bases, and 13 bases separated the two germline ends. This CDR3 has 14 amino acids.